This entry describes one TCR beta chain. Its antigen is still unknown. Stated treatment: oral pan-JAK inhibitor, 5-10 mg twice daily. The CDR3 has 16 residues. CDR1 and CDR2 from the germline V gene are MGHDK and SYGVNS. V lost 2 bases and J lost 5; bases outside the gene matches: 10. The data are from a study of CD8+ T cells in alopecia areata. Study-level information: Administration of oral tofacitinib to treated patients was at 5 to 10 mg twice daily. Overall study results and limits: Because of a solitary nonresponder, the connection of baseline CD8+ expansion to response stays uncertain. In lesional scalp, particularly from alopecia totalis/universalis, clonality was higher than in normal scalp. Numerous clones, expanded in lesions, remained in scalp and blood during tofacitinib.

Extracted RNA was reverse transcribed, and the resulting cDNA served as sequencing template. Generated by immunoSEQ multiplex PCR, the TCRdb table keeps only in-frame clones and is missing some. The sample includes 150,000 to 250,000 clones, roughly 60% seen only once; the top ten take more than 5.5%. The TCR sequence derives from a human donor with alopecia areata. The sequenced sample was CD4+ T cells sorted from blood, obtained at week 24, from a patient treated with tofacitinib. The rearrangement joins TRBV25-1 to TRBJ2-3; the match to TRBD2 covers 7 bases. The CDR3 sequence: CASSEGLPAGVDTQYF. DNA for the CDR3: TGTGCCAGCAGTGAAGGCCTCCCTGCGGGGGTAGATACGCAGTATTTT.